This T cell receptor (beta chain) was sequenced for a study of molecular identifiers for immune sequencing clone quantification. Study context: The replicates split RNA from approximately 20,000 or 100,000 naive CD8 cells five ways and sequenced four.

CD8+CD4-CCR7+CD45RA+ sorting gave the naive CD8 T cells. This CDR3 has 11 amino acids. CDR1 KGHSY and CDR2 FQNENV come from the germline V gene. A single record per CDR3 protein comes from TCRdb applying MiXCR to the PCR reads. In the table there are about 640,000 distinct CDR3 sequences, 15% to 20% of which are singletons. With respect to this clonotype: At one end, the junction sequence differs from germline, possibly due to a read error.

The chain carries TRBV16 and TRBJ2-7; TRBD2 might be the D (6 bases). The receptor was isolated from a human donor in good health. Some libraries in this study had Jurkat cell RNA spiked in. Sequences were obtained from naive CD8+ T cells from blood, with Jurkat cell RNA spiked in. Subset reported: FACS-sorted CD8+CD4-CCR7+CD45RA+ naive T cells. The CDR3 sequence is CASSPSGEQCF. For the CDR3, the DNA is TGTGCCAGCAGCCCATCGGGAGAGCAGTGCTTC. The variable domain in full, with the rest retrieved from reference TRBV16 and TRBJ2-7, is GEEVAQTPKHLVRGEGQKAKLYCAPIKGHSYVFWYQQVLKNEFKFLISFQNENVFDETGMPKERFSAKCLPNSPCSLEIQATKLEDSAVYFCASSPSGEQCFGPGTRLTVT.